The rows below give T cell receptor beta chains drawn from one sample of a study of T cell responses to AZD1222 COVID-19 vaccine. Data came from immunoSEQ multiplex PCR; TCRdb stores just in-frame clones and leaves some out. The table records 250,000 to 300,000 clones, 94% of them present only once. The material was peripheral blood, obtained 28 days after the second AZD1222 dose. These receptors came from an adult who received the AZD1222 COVID-19 vaccine. The CDR3 runs from the conserved cysteine through the conserved F or W. Fields, in order: clone size, D gene, V gene, J gene, CDR3 DNA, CDR3 protein. A D gene is named only where the DNA matches it firmly. Size is omitted from some rows. Given values are once, few, many or a class for expanded clones.

NA	TRBD1	TRBV7-9	TRBJ1-4	TGTGCCAGCAGCGAGGGGGCGGCTAATGAAAAACTGTTTTTT	CASSEGAANEKLFF
NA	TRBD1	TRBV28	TRBJ1-2	TGTGCCAGCATCTCGGACAGGGAGATAGGGAACTATGGCTACACCTTC	CASISDREIGNYGYTF
NA	TRBD1	TRBV5-5	TRBJ2-7	TGTGCCAGCAGCTTGGTTGACAGGGACGCCTTTTACGAGCAGTACTTC	CASSLVDRDAFYEQYF
NA	NA	TRBV12-3/TRBV12-4	TRBJ2-7	TGTGCCAGCAGTTTAGCCGGATCCTACGAGCAGTACTTC	CASSLAGSYEQYF
NA	NA	TRBV9	TRBJ1-6	TGTGCCAGCAGCGTGGGGGGGCTCCCTTCGTTTTCACCCCTCCACTTT	CASSVGGLPSFSPLHF
NA	NA	TRBV5-4	TRBJ1-3	TGTGCCAGCAGCGAGGGACCGAGCTCTGGAAACACCATATATTTT	CASSEGPSSGNTIYF
NA	TRBD1	TRBV11-2	TRBJ2-7	TGTGCCAGCAGCCCGACTACCGGGACAGCTTACGAGCAGTACTTC	CASSPTTGTAYEQYF
NA	NA	TRBV28	TRBJ2-7	TGTGCCAGCAGACGAGGACAGACCTACGAGCAGTACTTC	CASRRGQTYEQYF
NA	NA	TRBV5-4	TRBJ2-2	TGTGCCAGCAGCTCCAGAGGGCACACGAACACCGGGGAGCTGTTTTTT	CASSSRGHTNTGELFF
once	TRBD1	TRBV24-1	TRBJ2-7	TGTGCCACCAGTGACGGGACAGGGGGTAATTACGAGCAGTACTTC	CATSDGTGGNYEQYF
once	NA	TRBV2	TRBJ1-1	TGTGCCAGCAGTGACGAGGGGAACACTGAAGCTTTCTTT	CASSDEGNTEAFF
NA	TRBD1	TRBV19	TRBJ1-5	TGTGCCAGCAGAAGGGGGCGGGGTGGGCTTGGCAATCAGCCCCAGCATTTT	CASRRGRGGLGNQPQHF
NA	NA	TRBV5-6	TRBJ1-2	TGTGCCAGCAGCTTGGGTAGCAGGACCTATGGCTACACCTTC	CASSLGSRTYGYTF